These 30 T cell receptor beta chains were all obtained from the same sample, sequenced in a study of early T cells in non-severe SARS-CoV-2 infection. MiXCR was run by TCRdb on the 5' RACE reads, yielding one entry per CDR3 protein. The sample has 90,000 to 130,000 distinct CDR3 sequences, around 12% seen once. The specimen comprised whole blood, sampled at baseline. All receptors derive from an adult who was a healthcare worker with PCR-confirmed SARS-CoV-2 infection or an uninfected control (not recorded which).

This clonotype was counted a few times. The chain couples TRBV20-1 to TRBJ2-7; D unresolved. The CDR3 spans 13 residues. Germline loops: CDR1 DFQATT, CDR2 SNEGSKA (reference sequence). V lost 3 bases, J lost 2 bases, and 11 bases lay in between. CDR3 amino acids: CSASLDGPYEQYF. The DNA for the CDR3 is TGCAGTGCTAGTCTGGACGGACCCTACGAGCAGTACTTC.

This clonotype has only a few counts. This rearrangement joins TRBV7-9 to TRBJ1-5, with unresolved D. CDR1 is SEHNR, CDR2 FQNEAQ, per germline (reference sequence). V was trimmed by 1 base and J by 2 bases, leaving 12 bases between them. This CDR3 spans 16 amino acids. CDR3 nucleotide sequence: TGTGCCAGCAGCTTAGACGCTGGGCGAGGCAATCAGCCCCAGCATTTT. This encodes CASSLDAGRGNQPQHF.

V usage is TRBV5-1 and J usage is TRBJ1-6; 7 positions agree with TRBD1. Germline V gene data show CDR1 as SGHRS and CDR2 as YFSETQ. This CDR3 contains 17 residues. With 4 bases clipped from V and 0 bases from J, the junction kept 7 bases outside the gene matches. CDR3 residues: CASSPMDRSSYNSPLHF. The CDR3, as DNA: TGCGCCAGCAGCCCTATGGACAGGAGCTCCTATAATTCACCCCTCCACTTT.

The chain uses TRBV29-1 and TRBJ2-7; the D call may be TRBD1 or TRBD2 (6 bases each). This CDR3 is 12 amino acids long. The V gene lost 3 bases and the J gene lost 6 bases, with 12 bases spanning the gap. Germline CDR1 reads SQVTM; CDR2 reads ANQGSEA. The CDR3 loop reads CSVEEGGSEQYF. CDR3 nucleotide sequence: TGCAGCGTTGAGGAGGGGGGAAGCGAGCAGTACTTC.

This chain links TRBV28 with TRBJ2-1; no firm D call. Germline values: CDR1 MDHEN, CDR2 SYDVKM. The CDR3 spans 15 residues. V was pared by 5 bases and J by 0 bases, with 11 bases between. The CDR3 DNA is TGTGCCAGCAGTGTCACGAGTTTCTCCTACAATGAGCAGTTCTTC. Its protein is CASSVTSFSYNEQFF.

The chain recombines TRBV30 with TRBJ1-1; D is uncertain. Germline V gives CDR1 GTSNPN, CDR2 SVGIG (reference sequence). The CDR3 covers 16 residues. V shed 1 base and J shed 2 bases, with 17 bases lying between them. The CDR3 spells CAWSAPGPRLNTEAFF. CDR3 bases: TGTGCCTGGAGTGCCCCCGGCCCCAGATTAAACACTGAAGCTTTCTTT.

The sample holds many counts of this clonotype. Here the CDR3 reads CASSLGGPYNEQFF. DNA of the CDR3: TGTGCCAGCAGCCTAGGGGGCCCCTACAATGAGCAGTTCTTC. The gene calls are TRBV6-5 and TRBJ2-1, with TRBD1 matching over 7 bases. CDR1 and CDR2 (germline): MNHEY, SVGAGI. The CDR3 covers 14 residues. Unmatched junction bases numbered 4, after V lost 6 bases and J lost 2 bases.

This clonotype was recorded a few times. This chain connects TRBV7-9 to TRBJ2-1, with 9 bases fitting TRBD2. Germline V gene data show CDR1 as SEHNR and CDR2 as FQNEAQ (reference sequence). J lost 5 bases, V lost 8 bases, and 10 bases had no gene match. This CDR3 has 15 amino acids. The CDR3 region is CASRNSGRVHNEQFF. The CDR3 coding sequence is TGTGCCAGCCGAAATAGCGGGAGAGTCCACAATGAGCAGTTCTTC.

This clonotype was found a few times. The chain carries TRBV7-6 and TRBJ2-5; perhaps TRBD2 as D (6 bases). Trimming left V 5 bases short and J 5 bases short, with 18 bases between. The CDR3 is 15 residues long. CDR1 is SGHVS, CDR2 FNYEAQ, per germline. CDR3 amino acids: CASSPGRGSGETQYF. Here the CDR3 DNA reads TGTGCCAGCAGCCCTGGGCGGGGCTCGGGGGAGACCCAGTACTTC.

The genes are TRBV12-5 and TRBJ2-7, with D tentatively TRBD2 (6 bases). The CDR3 has 14 amino acids. The germline V gene encodes CDR1 LGHNT and CDR2 FRNRAP. With 6 bases removed from V and 5 bases from J, the gap between germline ends came to 17 bases. DNA for the CDR3: TGTGCTAGTGGGGCTGGGACGGAGGGACACGAGCAGTACTTC. Translation: CASGAGTEGHEQYF.

In this sample, this clonotype turned up many times. The chain combines TRBV6-5 with TRBJ2-2; D ambiguous. Trimming stripped 0 bases from V and 5 bases from J, with 1 base between. CDR3 length equals 12 residues. The germline V gene has CDR1 MNHEY and CDR2 SVGAGI. CDR3 loop: CASSYSTGELFF. In DNA, the CDR3 is TGTGCCAGCAGTTACTCGACCGGGGAGCTGTTTTTT.

This clonotype was seen only a few times. The rearrangement links TRBV24-1 to TRBJ2-3; TRBD2 matches 8 bases. CDR3 size: 14 residues. V trimming: 7 bases; J trimming: 0 bases; junction bases outside the gene matches: 2. Germline V lookup: CDR1 KGHDR, CDR2 SFDVKD. The CDR3 coding sequence is TGTGCCACCAGGGCTAGCGGGAGCACAGATACGCAGTATTTT. This sequence encodes CATRASGSTDTQYF.

This clonotype was counted many times. This chain links TRBV2 with TRBJ1-4; 8 bases fit TRBD1. CDR1 SNHLY and CDR2 FYNNEI come from the germline V gene. This CDR3 region has 12 residues. V dropped 11 bases and J dropped 7; count of bases not matched to a gene: 6. The CDR3 bases are TGTGCCTTTACGGGGACAGGTGAAAAACTGTTTTTT. This translates into CAFTGTGEKLFF.

The V call is TRBV30, the J call TRBJ1-2; possible D gene TRBD1, 6 bases. The germline gives CDR1 GTSNPN, CDR2 SVGIG (reference sequence). Trimming left V 6 bases short and J 4 bases short, with 15 bases between. This CDR3 region has 13 residues. CDR3 amino acids: CACTGIGAYGYTF. CDR3 nucleotide sequence: TGTGCCTGTACAGGGATCGGAGCCTATGGCTACACCTTC.

In its sample, this clonotype was seen many times. The rearrangement joins TRBV14 to TRBJ2-2, with 10 bases fitting TRBD2. The CDR3 sequence is 14 residues long. V shed 7 bases and J 4 bases; nucleotides not matched to a gene: 3. Germline V gene data show CDR1 as SGHDN and CDR2 as FVKESK. CDR3 coding DNA: TGTGCCAGCAACAGACTAGCGGGCACCGGGGAGCTGTTTTTT. It is translated as CASNRLAGTGELFF.

The chain links TRBV7-8 to TRBJ2-2; D might be TRBD1 (5 bases). Germline loops: CDR1 SGHVS, CDR2 FQNEAQ. V was clipped by 5 bases and J by 5 bases, with 9 bases between them. This CDR3 comprises 13 residues. The CDR3 DNA reads TGTGCCAGCAGCCAGGGCCCTACCGGGGAGCTGTTTTTT. Its translation: CASSQGPTGELFF.

This clonotype occurred a few times. The chain uses TRBV6-1 and TRBJ2-5; TRBD1 is a possible D gene (6 bases). This CDR3 is built from 16 residues. V dropped 6 bases and J dropped 3 bases, with 20 bases sitting between them. Germline V gene data show CDR1 as MNHNS and CDR2 as SASEGT. The CDR3 bases are TGTGCCAGCAGGGGGAGAATAGGGGGATCGAAAGAGACCCAGTACTTC. Translation gives CASRGRIGGSKETQYF.

There are a few counts of this clonotype. The V call is TRBV12-3 or TRBV12-4, the J call TRBJ1-5, with unresolved D. This CDR3 comprises 15 residues. V lost 5 bases and J lost 2, with 13 bases in between. The CDR3 reads CASSVVSGGNQPQHF. CDR3 coding DNA: TGTGCCAGCAGTGTCGTCTCGGGCGGCAATCAGCCCCAGCATTTT.

This sequence joins TRBV28 and TRBJ2-3, with D maybe TRBD2 (5 bases). The V gene lost 2 bases and the J gene lost 10 bases, with 10 bases spanning the gap. The CDR3 loop spans 12 amino acids. The germline CDR1 and CDR2 sequences are MDHEN and SYDVKM. CDR3 bases: TGTGCCAGCAGTTTACGACGAGGGTCGCAGTATTTT. Translation: CASSLRRGSQYF.

The chain joins TRBV29-1 to TRBJ2-7, with a possible D match to TRBD1 (6 bases). With 4 bases removed from V and 3 bases from J, the gap between germline ends came to 10 bases. CDR1 and CDR2 from the germline V gene are SQVTM and ANQGSEA. This CDR3 is built from 12 residues. As DNA, the CDR3 is TGCAGCGTTGCCTTGACAGGCTACGAGCAGTACTTC. Amino acid sequence: CSVALTGYEQYF.

The chain links TRBV12-3 or TRBV12-4 to TRBJ1-4; the D is unclear. The CDR3 contains 13 residues. Trimming removed 4 bases at V and 8 bases at J, with 11 bases between. The CDR3 spells CASSSNQREKLFF. CDR3 sequence (DNA): TGTGCCAGCAGTTCAAATCAGAGGGAAAAACTGTTTTTT.

This clonotype was seen a few times. The V and J genes are TRBV19 and TRBJ1-4; tentatively, D is TRBD1 (5 bases). Germline CDR1 reads LNHDA; CDR2 reads SQIVND (reference sequence). The V and J ends lost 9 bases and 0 bases respectively, with 17 bases between them. This CDR3 spans 16 amino acids. The CDR3 sequence is CASWDGPGPTNEKLFF. CDR3 sequence (DNA): TGTGCCAGCTGGGACGGACCCGGACCAACTAATGAAAAACTGTTTTTT.

The V gene is TRBV18, the J gene TRBJ1-4; maybe TRBD1 (5 bases). In germline, CDR1 is KGHSH, CDR2 LQKENI. The CDR3 totals 15 residues. Trimming stripped 1 base from V and 3 bases from J, with 9 bases between. The CDR3 region is CASSPLVGPNEKLFF. DNA for the CDR3: TGTGCCAGCTCACCACTGGTGGGACCTAATGAAAAACTGTTTTTT.

This clonotype was found many times. The chain couples TRBV18 to TRBJ2-1, with 12 bases identical to TRBD2. In germline, CDR1 is KGHSH, CDR2 LQKENI. The CDR3 runs to 16 residues. V shed 1 base and J 5 bases; nucleotides not matched to a gene: 3. CDR3 DNA sequence: TGTGCCAGCTCACCACTGACTAGCGGGGGCCACAATGAGCAGTTCTTC. It yields the protein CASSPLTSGGHNEQFF.

This clonotype was detected only a few times. The rearrangement joins TRBV5-1 to TRBJ2-3, with a weak D call TRBD1 (5 bases). V shed 4 bases and J shed 6 bases, with 18 bases lying between them. Germline-derived CDR1 and CDR2 are SGHRS and YFSETQ. The CDR3 runs 15 residues. The CDR3 coding sequence is TGCGCCAGCAGCCTAGAGCAGGGTCCGTGGGATACGCAGTATTTT. Translated: CASSLEQGPWDTQYF.

The CDR3 sequence: CSVPKQGGTDTQYF. Written as DNA, the CDR3 is TGCAGCGTTCCTAAGCAGGGGGGCACAGATACGCAGTATTTT. V and J are TRBV29-1 and TRBJ2-3; 7 bases align to TRBD1. The CDR3 totals 14 residues. J gave up 1 base and V 5 bases, and 6 bases lay outside the gene matches. Germline CDR1 SQVTM, CDR2 ANQGSEA.

J is TRBJ1-1 and V is TRBV10-3, with a tentative D call TRBD1 (5 bases). V gave up 3 bases and J gave up 2 bases, with 13 bases separating them. CDR1 ENHRY and CDR2 SYGVKD come from the germline V gene. The CDR3 runs to 15 residues. This CDR3 is CAISDREGVNTEAFF. The CDR3 nucleotides read TGTGCCATCAGTGACAGGGAGGGAGTTAACACTGAAGCTTTCTTT.

The chain carries TRBV7-3 and TRBJ2-2; possible D gene TRBD2, 6 bases. CDR3 length equals 14 residues. Per germline, CDR1 SGHTA and CDR2 FQGTGA. Trimming removed 7 bases from V and 4 bases from J, with 13 bases in between. CDR3 in DNA: TGTGCCAGCACCGAAGGAGGGGTCACCGGGGAGCTGTTTTTT. It yields the protein CASTEGGVTGELFF.

The chain is built from TRBV27 and TRBJ2-7; D might be TRBD1 (5 bases). The CDR3 runs 14 residues. The V gene's germline CDR1 is MNHEY and CDR2 SMNVEV (reference sequence). V was pared by 5 bases and J by 0 bases, with 11 bases between. Here the CDR3 DNA reads TGTGCCAGCAGTGAGGACATAAACTCCTACGAGCAGTACTTC. Translation gives CASSEDINSYEQYF.

This sequence joins TRBV28 and TRBJ1-2; TRBD1 is a possible D gene (5 bases). The V end was cut by 4 bases, the J end by 8 bases, with 17 bases between. From germline, CDR1 is MDHEN and CDR2 SYDVKM. The CDR3 is 14 amino acids. CDR3 in DNA: TGTGCCAGCAGTTACCCCGCGCAGGGCCGGGGCTACACCTTC. Translating gives CASSYPAQGRGYTF.